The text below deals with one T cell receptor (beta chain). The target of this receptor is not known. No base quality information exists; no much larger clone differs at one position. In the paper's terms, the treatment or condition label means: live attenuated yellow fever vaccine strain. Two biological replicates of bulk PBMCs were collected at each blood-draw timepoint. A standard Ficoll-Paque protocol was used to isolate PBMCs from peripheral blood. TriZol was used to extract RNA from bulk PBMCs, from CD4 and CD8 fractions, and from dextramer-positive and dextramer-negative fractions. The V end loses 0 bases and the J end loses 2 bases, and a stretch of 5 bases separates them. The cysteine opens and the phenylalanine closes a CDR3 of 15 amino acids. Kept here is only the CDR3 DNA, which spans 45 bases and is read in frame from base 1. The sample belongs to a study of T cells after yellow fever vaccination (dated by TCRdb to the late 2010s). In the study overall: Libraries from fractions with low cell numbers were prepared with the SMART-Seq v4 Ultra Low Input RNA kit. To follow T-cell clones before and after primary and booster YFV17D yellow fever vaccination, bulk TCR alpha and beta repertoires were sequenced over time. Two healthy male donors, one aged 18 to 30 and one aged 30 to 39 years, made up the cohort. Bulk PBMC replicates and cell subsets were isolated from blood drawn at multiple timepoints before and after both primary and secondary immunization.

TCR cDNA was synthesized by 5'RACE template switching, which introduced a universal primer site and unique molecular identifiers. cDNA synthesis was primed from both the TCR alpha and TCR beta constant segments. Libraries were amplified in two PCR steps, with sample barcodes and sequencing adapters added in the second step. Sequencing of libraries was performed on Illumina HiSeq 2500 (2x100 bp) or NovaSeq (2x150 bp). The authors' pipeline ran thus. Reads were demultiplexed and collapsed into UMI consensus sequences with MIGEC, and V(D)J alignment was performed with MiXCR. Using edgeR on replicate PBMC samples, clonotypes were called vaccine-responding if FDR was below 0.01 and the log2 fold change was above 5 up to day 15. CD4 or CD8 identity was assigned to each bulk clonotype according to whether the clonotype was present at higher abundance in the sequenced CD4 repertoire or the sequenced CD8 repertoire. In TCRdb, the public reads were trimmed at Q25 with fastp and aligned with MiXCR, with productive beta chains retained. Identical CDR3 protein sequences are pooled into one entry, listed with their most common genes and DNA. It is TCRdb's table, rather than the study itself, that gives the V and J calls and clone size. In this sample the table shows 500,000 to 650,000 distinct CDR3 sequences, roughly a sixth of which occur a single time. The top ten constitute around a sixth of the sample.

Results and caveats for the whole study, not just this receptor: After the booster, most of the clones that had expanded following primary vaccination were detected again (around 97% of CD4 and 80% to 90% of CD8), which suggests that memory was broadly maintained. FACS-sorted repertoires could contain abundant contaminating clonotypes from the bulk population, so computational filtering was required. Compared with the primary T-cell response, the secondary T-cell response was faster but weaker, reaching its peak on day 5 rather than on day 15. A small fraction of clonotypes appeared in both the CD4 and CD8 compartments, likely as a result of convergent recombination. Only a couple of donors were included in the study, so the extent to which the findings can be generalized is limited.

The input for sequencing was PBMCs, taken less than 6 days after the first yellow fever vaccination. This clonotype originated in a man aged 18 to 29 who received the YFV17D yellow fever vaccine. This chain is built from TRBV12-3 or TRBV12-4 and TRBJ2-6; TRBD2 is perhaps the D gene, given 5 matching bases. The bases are TGTGCCAGCAGTTTAGCTAGCGCTGGGGCCAACGTCCTGACTTTC. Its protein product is CASSLASAGANVLTF.